The source of this T cell receptor (beta chain) is a study of blood T cell repertoires in COVID-19. The overall study: T cells, B-cell-depleted T cells, or PBMCs supplied cDNA or gDNA.

Authors' processing steps: Estimated nucleated cell counts came from reference gene primer amplification. Some clones are missing from TCRdb's copy, which holds only in-frame ones; the method was immunoSEQ multiplex PCR. V and J calls and clone size come straight from that table; D and trimming were deduced from the DNA. This table has 240,000 or so clones, about 84% appearing once. In germline, CDR1 is SGHRS, CDR2 YFSETQ. V was cut by 6 bases and J by 8 bases, with 23 bases left in between. This CDR3 is built from 16 residues. This TCR was recovered from a man aged 80 or over with acute or convalescent COVID-19. The rearrangement joins TRBV5-1 to TRBJ1-4; TRBD1 might be the D (6 bases). Sequencing used peripheral blood. DNA for the CDR3: TGCGCCAGCACCTCTCAAGGGACACAGCCGGGCGAAAAACTGTTTTTT. Protein product: CASTSQGTQPGEKLFF.